The clone carrying this T cell receptor (beta chain) was counted at least ten times. Its antigen is currently unknown. The data originate from a study of molecular identifiers for immune sequencing clone quantification. Study at large: Four of five RNA aliquots from approximately 20,000 or 100,000 naive CD8 T cells were sequenced. Study outcomes and limitations: Reports indicate spiked Jurkat TCR RNA from one cell could be found among about a million naive cells. Clone sizes that are highly expanded could be underestimated when identical TCR molecules share a barcode. In naive cells, clones above 20 RNA copies held under 1% of molecules, whereas in effector cells they held over 98%.

TCRdb fed the PCR reads into MiXCR, producing one record per CDR3 protein. The sample carries 38,000 or so distinct CDR3 sequences, about 18% recorded once. The germline CDR1 and CDR2 sequences are SGDLS and YYNGEE. Trimming took 4 bases from V and 2 from J, leaving 15 bases between them. There are 15 residues in the CDR3. The genes are TRBV9 and TRBJ1-2; the D gene is possibly TRBD1 (6 bases). Sequenced: naive CD8+ T cells from blood, with Jurkat cell RNA spiked in. Subset specified: FACS-sorted CD8+CD4-CCR7+CD45RA+ naive T cells. The clonotype comes from a human donor in good health. Some libraries in this study had Jurkat cell RNA spiked in. CDR3 nucleotides: TGTGCCAGCAGCCCATTTCGACAGGAGAACTATGGCTACACCTTC. This encodes CASSPFRQENYGYTF.